The clone carrying this T cell receptor (beta chain) has a single count. Participant-reported clinical history was the basis for cohort assignment. The data stem from a study of blood T cell repertoires in COVID-19. Turning to the study itself: Both acute and convalescent COVID-19 samples were obtained from the United States, Italy and Spain. In each case, the material was cDNA or gDNA derived from T cells, B-cell-depleted T cells, or PBMCs.

Trimming took 7 bases from V and 6 from J; bases not matched to a gene: 11. This CDR3 comprises 15 residues. Germline values: CDR1 SNHLY, CDR2 FYNNEI. Per the study methods: Amplification from reference gene primers served as the basis for estimated nucleated cell counts. Produced via immunoSEQ multiplex PCR; TCRdb's table is partial and in-frame only. The V and J calls and clone size are taken from that table; D and trimming were inferred from the DNA. The sample holds 470,000 or so clones, 87% seen once. The rearrangement uses TRBV2 and TRBJ1-5, with 8 nucleotides matching TRBD1. This sequence was found in a woman younger than 35 with acute COVID-19. Sequencing was carried out using PBMCs or T cells enriched from blood (not recorded which). This CDR3 is CASNNRGSVGQPQHF. The CDR3 nucleotides are TGTGCCAGCAACAACAGGGGGAGCGTAGGTCAGCCCCAGCATTTT.